Shown below are 11 T cell receptor beta chains from a single sample sequenced in a study of T cells in localized non-small cell lung cancer (dated by TCRdb to the early 2020s). Library preparation employed the immunoSEQ multiplex PCR assay. TCRdb mirrors the immuneACCESS table, restricted to in-frame sequences. Some clones are absent from its copies; in checked studies, under half trace to an unresolved V gene, and the reason for the others is unknown. The sample data list 32,000 or so clones, and 90% of these were observed just once. Of the sample, around 4.3% is held by the ten largest clones. This sample comprised peripheral blood, obtained before any cancer treatment. Receptors were obtained from a man aged 40 to 69 with stage I lung adenocarcinoma.

The chain has TRBV15 and TRBJ2-1, with 11 bases aligning to TRBD1. V shed 6 bases, J shed 9 bases, and the junction held 7 bases outside the gene matches. Germline assignment: CDR1 LNHNV and CDR2 YYDKDF (reference sequence). The CDR3 is made up of 14 amino acids. The DNA of the CDR3 is TGTGCCACCAGTTCCGGACAGGGGGCGCGTGAGCAGTTCTTC. Its protein is CATSSGQGAREQFF.

V is TRBV9 and J is TRBJ2-7, with D maybe TRBD2 (5 bases). Trimming removed 0 bases at V and 3 bases at J, with 10 bases between. Germline lookup yields CDR1 SGDLS and CDR2 YYNGEE. There are 14 residues in the CDR3. The CDR3 region is CASSVGGISYEQYF. CDR3 nucleotide sequence: TGTGCCAGCAGCGTAGGAGGGATTAGCTACGAGCAGTACTTC.

This clone was counted once. The chain has TRBV19 and TRBJ1-4; 7 bases fit TRBD1. The germline V gene has CDR1 LNHDA and CDR2 SQIVND (reference sequence). This CDR3 region has 13 residues. With V trimmed by 6 bases and J by 5 bases, 3 bases remained unmatched. As DNA, the CDR3 is TGTGCCAGTAGAGGCAGGGGGAATGAAAAACTGTTTTTT. This codes for CASRGRGNEKLFF.

The chain has TRBV27 and TRBJ1-2; 7 nucleotides line up with TRBD1. The CDR3 spans 19 residues. Unmatched junction bases numbered 18, after V lost 5 bases and J lost 0 bases. Germline V gene sequence: CDR1 MNHEY, CDR2 SMNVEV (reference sequence). The CDR3 DNA follows: TGTGCCAGCAGTACCACGGGACAGTCGGACTTGCTTACTAACTATGGCTACACCTTC. This encodes CASSTTGQSDLLTNYGYTF.

The gene calls are TRBV2 and TRBJ2-5; D assignment may be TRBD1 or TRBD2 (5 bases each). Between the trimmed V and J ends, which lost 6 bases and 1 base, there was a span of 12 bases. This CDR3 spans 14 amino acids. Germline lookup yields CDR1 SNHLY and CDR2 FYNNEI. The CDR3 here is CASSKGTAQETQYF. As DNA, the CDR3 is TGTGCCAGCAGCAAAGGGACGGCCCAAGAGACCCAGTACTTC.

In this sample, this clone turned up once. The V gene is TRBV5-4, the J gene TRBJ2-2, with 10 bases fitting TRBD1. The CDR3 sequence is 16 residues long. The junction had 4 bases not matched to a gene; V was cut back by 4 bases and J by 1 base. CDR1 is SGHNT and CDR2 is YYREEE in the germline V gene (reference sequence). The chain's CDR3 is CASSLGQGVNTGELFF. CDR3 in DNA: TGTGCCAGCAGCCTCGGACAGGGGGTGAACACCGGGGAGCTGTTTTTT.

The chain carries TRBV5-1 and TRBJ1-2; 7 nucleotides match TRBD1. The germline V gene encodes CDR1 SGHRS and CDR2 YFSETQ. Trimming took 4 bases from V and 7 from J; bases not matched to a gene: 19. CDR3 length: 17 amino acids. CDR3 residues: CASSLTPRTGVLGGYTF. The CDR3, as DNA: TGCGCCAGCAGCCTAACCCCCCGGACAGGCGTCCTCGGTGGCTACACCTTC.

V gene TRBV5-1 combines with J gene TRBJ2-7, with 12 positions matching TRBD1. The J segment lost 3 bases and the V segment lost 3 bases, leaving 4 bases of the junction unmatched. Germline V gene data show CDR1 as SGHRS and CDR2 as YFSETQ. The CDR3 sequence is 15 residues long. The CDR3 protein is CASSWGTGGGYEQYF. The DNA for the CDR3 is TGCGCCAGCAGCTGGGGGACAGGGGGCGGCTACGAGCAGTACTTC.

The chain recombines TRBV12-5 with TRBJ1-5, with D perhaps TRBD1 (5 bases). With 6 bases removed from V and 8 bases from J, the gap between germline ends came to 14 bases. The CDR3 is 13 residues long. CDR1 and CDR2 (germline): LGHNT, FRNRAP. The CDR3 reads CASGHGTAEPQHF. Written as DNA, the CDR3 is TGTGCTAGTGGACATGGGACTGCCGAGCCCCAGCATTTT.

V and J are TRBV10-3 and TRBJ2-3; 8 nucleotides agree with TRBD2. Germline trimming cut 4 bases from V and 2 bases from J; bases unmatched to any gene: 5. This CDR3 has 15 amino acids. The germline gives CDR1 ENHRY, CDR2 SYGVKD. This CDR3 is CAISATSGNTDTQYF. In DNA form, the CDR3 reads TGTGCCATCAGTGCAACTAGCGGTAACACAGATACGCAGTATTTT.

The chain couples TRBV9 to TRBJ1-1; 9 positions match TRBD1. Germline V gives CDR1 SGDLS, CDR2 YYNGEE. CDR3 length: 14 residues. V lost 2 bases, J lost 10 bases, and 9 bases stayed unmatched. CDR3 sequence: CASSVAPGQGIAFF. The CDR3 DNA reads TGTGCCAGCAGCGTCGCACCGGGACAGGGAATAGCTTTCTTT.